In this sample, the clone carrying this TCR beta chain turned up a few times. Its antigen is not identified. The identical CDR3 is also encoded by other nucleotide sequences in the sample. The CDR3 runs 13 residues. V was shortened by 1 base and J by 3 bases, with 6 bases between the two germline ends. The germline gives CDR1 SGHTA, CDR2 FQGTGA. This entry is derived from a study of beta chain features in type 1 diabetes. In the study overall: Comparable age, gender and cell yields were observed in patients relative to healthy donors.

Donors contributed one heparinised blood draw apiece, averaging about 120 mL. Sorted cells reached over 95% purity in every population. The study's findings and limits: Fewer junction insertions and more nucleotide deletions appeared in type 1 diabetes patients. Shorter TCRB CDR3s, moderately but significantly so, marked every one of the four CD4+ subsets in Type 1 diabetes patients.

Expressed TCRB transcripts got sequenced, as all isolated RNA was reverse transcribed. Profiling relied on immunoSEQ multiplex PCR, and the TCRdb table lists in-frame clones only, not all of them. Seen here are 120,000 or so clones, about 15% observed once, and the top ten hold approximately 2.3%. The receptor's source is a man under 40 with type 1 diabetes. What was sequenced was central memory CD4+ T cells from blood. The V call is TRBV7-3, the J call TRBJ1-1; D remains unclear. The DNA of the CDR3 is TGTGCCAGCAGCTTAAGTAGAGACACTGAAGCTTTCTTT. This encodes CASSLSRDTEAFF.